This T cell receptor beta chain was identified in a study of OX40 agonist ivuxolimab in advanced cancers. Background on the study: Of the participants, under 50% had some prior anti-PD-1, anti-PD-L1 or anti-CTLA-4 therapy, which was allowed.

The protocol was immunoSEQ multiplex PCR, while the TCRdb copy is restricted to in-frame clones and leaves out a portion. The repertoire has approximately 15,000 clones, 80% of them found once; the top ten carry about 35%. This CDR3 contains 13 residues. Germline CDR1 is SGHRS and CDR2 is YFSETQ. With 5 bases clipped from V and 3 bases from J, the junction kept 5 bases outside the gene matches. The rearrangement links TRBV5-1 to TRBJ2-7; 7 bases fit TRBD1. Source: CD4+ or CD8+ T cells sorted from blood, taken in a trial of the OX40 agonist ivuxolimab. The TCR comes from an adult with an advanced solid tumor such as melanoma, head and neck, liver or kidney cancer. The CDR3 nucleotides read TGCGCCAGCAGGGGACAGACCAGCTACGAGCAGTACTTC. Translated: CASRGQTSYEQYF.